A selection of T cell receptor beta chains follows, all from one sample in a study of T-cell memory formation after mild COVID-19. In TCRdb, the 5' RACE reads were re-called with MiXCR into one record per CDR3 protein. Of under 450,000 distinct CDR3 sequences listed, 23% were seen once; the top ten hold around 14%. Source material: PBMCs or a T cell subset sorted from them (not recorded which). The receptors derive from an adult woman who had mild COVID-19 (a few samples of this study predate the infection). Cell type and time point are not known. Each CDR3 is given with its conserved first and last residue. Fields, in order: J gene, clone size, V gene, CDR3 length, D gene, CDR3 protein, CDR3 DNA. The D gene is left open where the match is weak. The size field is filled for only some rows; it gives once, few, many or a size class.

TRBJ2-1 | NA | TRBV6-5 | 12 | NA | CASSYIGNEQFF | TGTGCCAGCAGTTACATCGGCAATGAGCAGTTCTTC
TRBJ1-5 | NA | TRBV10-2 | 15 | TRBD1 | CASSEALTGRQPQHF | TGCGCCAGCAGTGAGGCTCTGACAGGGCGTCAGCCCCAGCATTTT
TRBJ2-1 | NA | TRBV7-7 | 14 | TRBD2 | CASSLNHAGGEQFF | TGTGCTAGCAGCTTAAATCATGCGGGAGGTGAGCAGTTCTTC
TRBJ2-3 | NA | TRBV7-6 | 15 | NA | CASSQPSDGTDTQYF | TGTGCCAGCAGCCAACCGAGCGACGGGACAGATACGCAGTATTTT
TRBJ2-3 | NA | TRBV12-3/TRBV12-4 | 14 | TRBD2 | CASRRERATDTQYF | TGTGCCAGCAGGCGGGAGAGGGCTACAGATACGCAGTATTTT
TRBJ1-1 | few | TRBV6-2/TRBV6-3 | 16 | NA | CASSYSTRVGNTEAFF | TGTGCCAGCAGTTACTCGACACGGGTGGGGAACACTGAAGCTTTCTTT
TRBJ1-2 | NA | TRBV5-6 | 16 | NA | CASSPRRAPTPYGYTF | TGTGCCAGCAGCCCCCGAAGGGCCCCAACTCCTTATGGCTACACCTTC
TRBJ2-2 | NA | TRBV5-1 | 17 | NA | CASSQYSGIRNTGELFF | TGCGCCAGCAGCCAATACTCAGGGATAAGGAACACCGGGGAGCTGTTTTTT
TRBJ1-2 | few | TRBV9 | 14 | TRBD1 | CASSRTGARRSYTF | TGTGCCAGCAGCCGGACAGGGGCCCGTCGGAGCTACACCTTC
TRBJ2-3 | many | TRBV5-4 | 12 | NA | CASSMGTDTQYF | TGTGCCAGCAGCATGGGAACAGATACGCAGTATTTT
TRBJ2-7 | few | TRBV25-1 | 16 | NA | CASSGRRAGVARGQYF | TGTGCCAGCAGTGGCCGTAGAGCCGGAGTTGCTCGTGGGCAGTACTTC
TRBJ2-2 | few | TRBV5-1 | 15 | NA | CASSLSRSNTGELFF | TGCGCCAGCAGCTTGAGTAGGTCGAACACCGGGGAGCTGTTTTTT
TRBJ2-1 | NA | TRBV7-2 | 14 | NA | CASSPAASGSEQFF | TGTGCCAGCAGCCCGGCGGCCTCGGGGAGTGAGCAGTTCTTC
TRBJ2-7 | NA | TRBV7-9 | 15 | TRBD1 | CASSSPGQDSYEQYF | TGTGCCAGCAGCTCCCCGGGACAGGACTCCTACGAGCAGTACTTC
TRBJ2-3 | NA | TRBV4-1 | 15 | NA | CASSQESTHLDTQYF | TGCGCCAGCAGCCAAGAAAGCACGCATTTGGATACGCAGTATTTT
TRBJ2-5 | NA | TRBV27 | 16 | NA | CASSLNGPLYQETQYF | TGTGCCAGCAGTTTAAACGGGCCCCTGTACCAAGAGACCCAGTACTTC
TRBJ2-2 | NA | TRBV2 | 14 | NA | CASSVATAAGELFF | TGTGCCAGCAGTGTCGCGACAGCGGCAGGGGAGCTGTTTTTT
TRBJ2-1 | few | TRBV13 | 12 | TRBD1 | CASSLTGMEQFF | TGTGCCAGCAGCTTGACAGGGATGGAGCAGTTCTTC
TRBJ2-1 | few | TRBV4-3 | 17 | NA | CASSQDSALGPYNEQFF | TGCGCCAGCAGCCAAGATTCGGCGTTGGGGCCCTACAATGAGCAGTTCTTC
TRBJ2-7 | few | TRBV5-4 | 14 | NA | CASSSKGRNYEQYF | TGTGCCAGCAGCTCAAAGGGGCGAAACTACGAGCAGTACTTC
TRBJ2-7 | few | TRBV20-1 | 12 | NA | CSARKRAYEQYF | TGCAGTGCTAGAAAGCGGGCCTACGAGCAGTACTTC
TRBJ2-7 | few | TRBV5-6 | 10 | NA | CASGGTEQYF | TGTGCCAGCGGGGGTACCGAGCAGTACTTC
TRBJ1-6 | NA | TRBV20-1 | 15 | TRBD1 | CSARHGQGAYSPLHF | TGCAGTGCTAGGCACGGACAGGGGGCGTATTCACCCCTCCACTTT
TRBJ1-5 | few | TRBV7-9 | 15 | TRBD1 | CASSLTDRGDQPQHF | TGTGCCAGCAGCCTTACGGACAGGGGCGATCAGCCCCAGCATTTT
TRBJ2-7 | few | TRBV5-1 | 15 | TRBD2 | CASSFPEGGVYEQYF | TGCGCCAGCAGCTTCCCTGAGGGAGGGGTTTACGAGCAGTACTTC
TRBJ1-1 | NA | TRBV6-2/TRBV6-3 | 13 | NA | CASTKTGNTEAFF | TGTGCCAGCACTAAGACAGGGAACACTGAAGCTTTCTTT
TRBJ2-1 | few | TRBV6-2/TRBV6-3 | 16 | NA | CASSYSGRSSYNEQFF | TGTGCCAGCAGTTACTCGGGACGCAGCTCCTACAATGAGCAGTTCTTC
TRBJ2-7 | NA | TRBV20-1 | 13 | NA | CSAPRDLSYEQYF | TGCAGTGCGCCCCGGGACTTGTCCTACGAGCAGTACTTC
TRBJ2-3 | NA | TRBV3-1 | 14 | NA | CASRPGTSTDTQYF | TGTGCCAGCAGGCCCGGGACTAGCACAGATACGCAGTATTTT
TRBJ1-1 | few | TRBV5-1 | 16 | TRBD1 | CASSLVSGDRGSGAFF | TGCGCCAGCAGCTTGGTTAGCGGAGACAGGGGGAGTGGAGCTTTCTTT
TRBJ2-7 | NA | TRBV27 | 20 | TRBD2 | CAVSGTGGSPGLAGVIPLYF | TGTGCCGTTTCCGGGACAGGGGGATCTCCGGGACTAGCGGGAGTGATACCTCTGTACTTC